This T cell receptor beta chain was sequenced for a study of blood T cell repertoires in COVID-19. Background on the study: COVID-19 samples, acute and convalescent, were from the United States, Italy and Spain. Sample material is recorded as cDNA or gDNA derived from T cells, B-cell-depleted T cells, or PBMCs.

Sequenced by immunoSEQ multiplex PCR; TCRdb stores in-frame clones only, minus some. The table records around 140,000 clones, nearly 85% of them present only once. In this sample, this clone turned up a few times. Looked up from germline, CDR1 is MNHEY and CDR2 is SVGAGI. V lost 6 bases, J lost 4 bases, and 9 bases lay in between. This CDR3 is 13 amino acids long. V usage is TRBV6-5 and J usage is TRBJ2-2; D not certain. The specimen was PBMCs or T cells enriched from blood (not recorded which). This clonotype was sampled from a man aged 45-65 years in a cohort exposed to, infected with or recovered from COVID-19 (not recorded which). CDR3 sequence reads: CASRETSTGELFF. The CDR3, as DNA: TGTGCCAGCAGGGAGACGTCCACCGGGGAGCTGTTTTTT.